A single sample is the source of the 32 T cell receptor beta chains below, sequenced in a study of T-cell memory formation after mild COVID-19 (dated by TCRdb to the early 2020s). Libraries were constructed by 5' RACE. TCRdb shows the sequencer as Illumina NovaSeq 6000. The raw public reads went through TCRdb reprocessing: fastp at Q25, MiXCR clone calling, in-frame beta chains kept. Every entry covers one CDR3 protein and lists the most common genes and DNA from its rows. Counted in this sample were 450,000 or so distinct CDR3 sequences; nearly 25% of them appeared once. The ten largest make up around 12% of the sample. Sequencing used PBMCs or a T cell subset sorted from them (not recorded which). The origin of the receptors is an adult woman who had mild COVID-19 (a few samples of this study predate the infection). The sample titles of this study are shuffled in the database, so cell type and time point are left out; the donor was told from shared clones.

This clonotype was seen only a few times. V gene TRBV18 combines with J gene TRBJ2-5; D might be TRBD1 (6 bases). Germline V gives CDR1 KGHSH, CDR2 LQKENI. V was cut by 8 bases and J by 0 bases, with 19 bases left in between. The CDR3 extends over 16 amino acids. DNA for the CDR3: TGTGCCAGCCAGCATTGGCCGCAGGGGAACCAAGAGACCCAGTACTTC. Amino acid sequence: CASQHWPQGNQETQYF.

The chain has TRBV9 and TRBJ1-1; D call uncertain. Trimming removed 0 bases at V and 4 bases at J, with 7 bases between. This CDR3 is built from 13 residues. Germline V gives CDR1 SGDLS, CDR2 YYNGEE. The CDR3 spells CASSVVPGTEAFF. CDR3 bases: TGTGCCAGCAGCGTAGTACCGGGCACTGAAGCTTTCTTT.

The chain carries TRBV6-2 or TRBV6-3 and TRBJ2-7; perhaps TRBD1 as D (6 bases). Per the germline V gene, CDR1 is MNHEY and CDR2 is SVGEGT. Between the trimmed V and J ends, which lost 0 bases and 6 bases, there was a span of 21 bases. This CDR3 contains 17 residues. This CDR3 reads CASSYSLQGQRRGEQYF. CDR3 sequence (DNA): TGTGCCAGCAGTTACTCGCTCCAGGGACAACGGAGAGGCGAGCAGTACTTC.

The J gene is TRBJ1-2, the V gene TRBV29-1, with 8 nucleotides matching TRBD1. Germline V gene sequence: CDR1 SQVTM, CDR2 ANQGSEA. The V and J ends lost 2 bases and 6 bases, in that order; junction bases with no gene match: 11. This CDR3 spans 15 amino acids. In DNA form, the CDR3 reads TGCAGCGTTGAACTGGGCTTAGACAGGGGAAATGGCTACACCTTC. Its translation: CSVELGLDRGNGYTF.

This chain joins TRBV5-4 and TRBJ2-5; TRBD2 aligns across 11 bases. Per the germline V gene, CDR1 is SGHNT and CDR2 is YYREEE (reference sequence). Trimming cost V 4 bases and J 2 bases; bases outside gene matches: 7. The CDR3 loop spans 16 amino acids. The CDR3 coding sequence is TGTGCCAGCAGCCCGGGACTAGCGGTGAATCAAGAGACCCAGTACTTC. It specifies CASSPGLAVNQETQYF.

The chain combines TRBV4-1 with TRBJ2-7, with 8 bases lining up with TRBD1. The junction had 5 bases not matched to a gene; V was cut back by 1 base and J by 3 bases. The CDR3 loop spans 15 amino acids. Germline lookup yields CDR1 MGHRA and CDR2 YSYEKL. CDR3 amino acids: CASSQAPTGDYEQYF. The CDR3 nucleotides are TGCGCCAGCAGCCAAGCCCCGACAGGGGACTACGAGCAGTACTTC.

The CDR3: CSGETDTQYF. Here the CDR3 DNA reads TGCAGCGGGGAGACAGATACGCAGTATTTT. The chain carries TRBV29-1 and TRBJ2-3; possible D gene TRBD2, 5 bases. The V and J ends lost 7 bases and 3 bases respectively, with 5 bases between them. The germline CDR1 and CDR2 sequences are SQVTM and ANQGSEA. CDR3 size: 10 residues.

This CDR3 is CAWGGGSYEQYF. Written as DNA, the CDR3 is TGTGCCTGGGGGGGCGGATCCTACGAGCAGTACTTC. The genes are TRBV30 and TRBJ2-7, with D possibly being TRBD1 (6 bases). Looked up from germline, CDR1 is GTSNPN and CDR2 is SVGIG (reference sequence). V lost 5 bases, J lost 1 base, and 9 bases lay in between. The CDR3 has 12 residues.

This sequence joins TRBV30 and TRBJ1-5, with a tentative D call TRBD1 (5 bases). V was pared by 7 bases and J by 3 bases, with 13 bases between. The CDR3 sequence is 13 residues long. The V gene's germline CDR1 is GTSNPN and CDR2 SVGIG (reference sequence). The chain's CDR3 is CAFRLGVNQPQHF. CDR3 nucleotide sequence: TGTGCCTTCCGGCTGGGGGTCAATCAGCCCCAGCATTTT.

The chain employs TRBV20-1 and TRBJ2-5; no clear D. V was trimmed by 5 bases and J by 10 bases, leaving 14 bases between them. Germline CDR1 DFQATT, CDR2 SNEGSKA (reference sequence). The CDR3 length is 11 residues. CDR3 nucleotide sequence: TGCAGTGCTTCCGCCCCCAAGGTCCAGTACTTC. It specifies CSASAPKVQYF.

This clonotype was seen more than once but under ten times. The chain joins TRBV2 to TRBJ1-2; weak D call: TRBD1 (5 bases). Germline CDR1 SNHLY, CDR2 FYNNEI. Trimming removed 4 bases from V and 2 bases from J, with 20 bases in between. The CDR3 loop spans 17 amino acids. CDR3: CASSGGRGSLGNYGYTF. The CDR3 DNA reads TGTGCCAGCAGTGGGGGCAGAGGAAGTCTTGGAAACTATGGCTACACCTTC.

This clonotype was found many times. V gene TRBV7-4 combines with J gene TRBJ1-5; D possibly corresponds to TRBD1 (5 bases). The CDR3 runs 16 residues. Germline V gene sequence: CDR1 SGHVT, CDR2 SQSDAQ. Trimming stripped 1 base from V and 1 base from J, with 11 bases between. This chain's CDR3 is CASSLVVRESNQPQHF. In nucleotides, the CDR3 is TGTGCCAGCAGCTTAGTAGTCAGGGAGAGCAATCAGCCCCAGCATTTT. Full variable domain (missing parts from reference TRBV7-4 and TRBJ1-5): GAGVSQSPRYKVAKRGRDVALRCDSISGHVTLYWYRQTLGQGSEVLTYSQSDAQRDKSGRPSGRFSAERPERSVSTLKIQRTEQGDSAVYLCASSLVVRESNQPQHFGDGTRLSIL.

The table lists this clonotype with a few counts. This chain connects TRBV4-3 to TRBJ1-1, with D perhaps matching TRBD1 (5 bases). The CDR3 runs to 15 residues. V was cut by 0 bases and J by 3 bases, with 11 bases left in between. Germline lookup yields CDR1 LGHNA and CDR2 YSLEER. The CDR3 loop is CASSQDTGGDTEAFF. The CDR3, as DNA: TGCGCCAGCAGCCAAGATACCGGGGGGGACACTGAAGCTTTCTTT.

V is TRBV12-3 or TRBV12-4 and J is TRBJ2-5; TRBD2 matches 7 bases. The CDR3 extends over 17 amino acids. The trim removed 0 bases at V and 1 base at J, leaving 8 bases unmatched. CDR3 loop: CASSLAARGLVQETQYF. The CDR3 bases are TGTGCCAGCAGTTTAGCAGCCCGTGGACTAGTCCAAGAGACCCAGTACTTC.

In its sample, this clonotype was seen a few times. The rearrangement uses TRBV12-3 or TRBV12-4 and TRBJ2-3, with 10 bases identical to TRBD2. The CDR3 runs to 15 residues. The V and J ends lost 6 bases and 1 base, in that order; junction bases with no gene match: 4. The DNA of the CDR3 is TGTGCCAGCAGATTAAGCGGGAGGGGCACAGATACGCAGTATTTT. Residues: CASRLSGRGTDTQYF.

This clonotype was seen a few times. One base away lies a much larger clone, so this may be a sequencing read error. The V gene is TRBV12-3 or TRBV12-4, the J gene TRBJ2-2, with no clear D. This CDR3 region has 13 residues. With 3 bases removed from V and 5 bases from J, the gap between germline ends came to 7 bases. The CDR3 DNA reads as TGTGCCAGCAGTTTTGGCACTACCGGGGAGCTGTTTTTT. It translates to CASSFGTTGELFF.

The chain couples TRBV27 to TRBJ1-1; weak D call: TRBD1 (6 bases). From germline, CDR1 is MNHEY and CDR2 SMNVEV (reference sequence). V was cut by 4 bases and J by 6 bases, with 12 bases left in between. This CDR3 has 13 amino acids. In nucleotides, the CDR3 is TGTGCCAGCAGTTCCCGAAGGACAGCTGAAGCTTTCTTT. It is translated as CASSSRRTAEAFF.

This clonotype was counted only a few times. CDR3 nucleotide sequence: TGTGCCAGCAGTTACCGGGACAGCCAGGAGTACGAGCAGTACTTC. It encodes CASSYRDSQEYEQYF. The rearrangement uses TRBV6-2 or TRBV6-3 and TRBJ2-7; 7 bases map to TRBD1. Germline CDR1 MNHEY, CDR2 SVGEGT. The CDR3 runs 15 residues. Losses at the gene ends were 2 bases for V and 4 bases for J; bases not matched to a gene: 8.

The V gene is TRBV12-3 or TRBV12-4, the J gene TRBJ1-4; no clear D. V gave up 2 bases and J gave up 7 bases, with 8 bases separating them. CDR3 size: 13 residues. CDR3 DNA sequence: TGTGCCAGCAGTTTAAGTGGAGTTGAAAAACTGTTTTTT. Its protein is CASSLSGVEKLFF.

This clonotype turned up a few times. The chain employs TRBV7-9 and TRBJ2-1; 9 bases match TRBD2. The CDR3 runs 16 residues. J was trimmed by 3 bases and V by 4 bases; bases with no gene match: 7. Germline loops: CDR1 SEHNR, CDR2 FQNEAQ (reference sequence). The CDR3 loop reads CASSSQGAGGYNEQFF. CDR3 nucleotide sequence: TGTGCCAGCAGCTCCCAGGGAGCGGGAGGCTACAATGAGCAGTTCTTC.

The chain uses TRBV5-1 and TRBJ1-2; a weak D match, TRBD1 (6 bases). Looked up from germline, CDR1 is SGHRS and CDR2 is YFSETQ. Trimming cost V 8 bases and J 6 bases, with 14 bases left between them. This CDR3 comprises 12 residues. This CDR3 reads CARSPRTDGYTF. The CDR3 DNA follows: TGCGCCAGAAGCCCACGGACAGATGGCTACACCTTC.

This clonotype was picked up a small number of times. V and J are TRBV20-1 and TRBJ1-2; no reliable D call. Germline values: CDR1 DFQATT, CDR2 SNEGSKA (reference sequence). Trimming shortened V by 5 bases and J by 6 bases, and 10 bases separated the two germline ends. The CDR3 sequence is 11 residues long. CDR3 DNA sequence: TGCAGTGCTCGACTATGGGATGGCTACACCTTC. It yields the protein CSARLWDGYTF.

V is TRBV7-9 and J is TRBJ2-5, with TRBD2 matching over 8 bases. After removal of 3 bases from V and 0 bases from J, the junction contained 3 bases not matched to a gene. The CDR3 runs to 15 residues. CDR1 is SEHNR and CDR2 is FQNEAQ in the germline V gene (reference sequence). This CDR3 is CASSLNSGDQETQYF. CDR3 sequence (DNA): TGTGCCAGCAGCTTGAATAGCGGGGACCAAGAGACCCAGTACTTC.

This clonotype was detected a few times. V usage is TRBV5-1 and J usage is TRBJ2-1; 10 positions match TRBD1. Trimming took 4 bases from V and 8 from J; bases not matched to a gene: 15. Germline V CDR1 and CDR2: SGHRS, YFSETQ. The CDR3 spans 17 residues. The CDR3 sequence: CASSPPPPGQGTDEQFF. In DNA, the CDR3 is TGCGCCAGCAGCCCGCCCCCTCCGGGACAGGGGACTGATGAGCAGTTCTTC.

The genes are TRBV18 and TRBJ2-5, with 7 bases lining up with TRBD1. Germline CDR1 is KGHSH and CDR2 is LQKENI. The CDR3 totals 17 residues. V lost 6 bases and J lost 0; bases outside the gene matches: 13. CDR3 sequence (DNA): TGTGCCAGCTCGTACGACAGGGTACGGGGTCACCAAGAGACCCAGTACTTC. It is translated as CASSYDRVRGHQETQYF.

This clonotype was counted once. This sequence joins TRBV20-1 and TRBJ2-3; 10 bases agree with TRBD1. The CDR3 has 13 amino acids. Germline V gene lookup returns CDR1 DFQATT and CDR2 SNEGSKA (reference sequence). The CDR3: CSELGQGIDTQYF. The CDR3 DNA reads TGCAGCGAACTGGGACAGGGGATTGATACGCAGTATTTT.

This clonotype was counted at least ten times. The chain has TRBV7-2 and TRBJ2-7; 8 bases align to TRBD2. Germline V gives CDR1 SGHTA, CDR2 FQGNSA. The J segment lost 4 bases and the V segment lost 2 bases, leaving 16 bases of the junction unmatched. The CDR3 extends over 18 amino acids. The DNA of the CDR3 is TGTGCCAGCAGCTTAACCCCATTTCAGCGGGAGATTGTTTACGAGCAGTACTTC. Protein sequence: CASSLTPFQREIVYEQYF.

This clonotype was recorded a few times. CDR3 loop: CASSTQGALSAGELFF. The CDR3 nucleotides read TGTGCCAGCAGCACACAGGGGGCGCTTTCGGCCGGGGAGCTGTTTTTT. The chain combines TRBV7-8 with TRBJ2-2; 9 nucleotides agree with TRBD1. CDR1 is SGHVS and CDR2 is FQNEAQ in the germline V gene. The J segment lost 6 bases and the V segment lost 5 bases, leaving 10 bases of the junction unmatched. The CDR3 is 16 residues long.

J is TRBJ2-3 and V is TRBV5-1; the match to TRBD2 covers 7 bases. V was pared by 1 base and J by 4 bases, with 3 bases of the junction left unmatched. In germline, CDR1 is SGHRS, CDR2 YFSETQ. This CDR3 spans 14 amino acids. The chain's CDR3 is CASSLQRGADTQYF. CDR3 coding DNA: TGCGCCAGCAGCTTGCAGCGGGGCGCAGATACGCAGTATTTT.

The genes are TRBV6-1 and TRBJ1-3; D unclear. This CDR3 has 15 residues. Deletions cut 5 bases from V and 0 bases from J, with 11 bases between. CDR1 and CDR2 (germline): MNHNS, SASEGT. CDR3 nucleotide sequence: TGTGCCAGCAGTCGACGGGGAGACTCTGGAAACACCATATATTTT. Protein product: CASSRRGDSGNTIYF.

The chain joins TRBV7-9 to TRBJ2-1; TRBD2 aligns across 7 bases. Germline V gene sequence: CDR1 SEHNR, CDR2 FQNEAQ (reference sequence). This CDR3 is built from 15 residues. The ends lost 5 bases at V and 6 bases at J; junction bases unmatched: 10. The CDR3 nucleotides read TGTGCCAGCAGCCGGGCCGGGGGGACTTTCAATGAGCAGTTCTTC. It translates to CASSRAGGTFNEQFF.

This clonotype was seen once. The chain recombines TRBV5-6 with TRBJ1-2, with 9 nucleotides matching TRBD1. V shed 2 bases, J shed 4 bases, and the junction held 9 bases outside the gene matches. CDR3 length: 16 residues. Germline loops: CDR1 SGHDT, CDR2 YYEEEE. This chain's CDR3 is CASSFAPGQGGYGYTF. In DNA, the CDR3 is TGTGCCAGCAGCTTCGCTCCGGGACAGGGAGGCTATGGCTACACCTTC.